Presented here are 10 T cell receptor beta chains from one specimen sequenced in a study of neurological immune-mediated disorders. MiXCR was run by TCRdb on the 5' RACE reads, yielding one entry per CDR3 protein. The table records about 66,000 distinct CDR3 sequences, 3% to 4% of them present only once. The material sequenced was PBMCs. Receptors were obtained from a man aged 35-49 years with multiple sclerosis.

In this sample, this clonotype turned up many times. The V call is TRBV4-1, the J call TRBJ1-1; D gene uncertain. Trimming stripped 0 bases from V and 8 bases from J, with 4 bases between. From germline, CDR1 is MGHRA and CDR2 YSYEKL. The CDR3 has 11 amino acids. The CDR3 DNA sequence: TGCGCCAGCAGCCAAGATCTCGAAGCTTTCTTT. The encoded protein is CASSQDLEAFF.

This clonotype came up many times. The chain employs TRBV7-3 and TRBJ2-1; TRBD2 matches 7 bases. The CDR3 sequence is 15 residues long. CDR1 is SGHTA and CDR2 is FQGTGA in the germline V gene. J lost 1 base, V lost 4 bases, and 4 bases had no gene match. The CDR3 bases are TGTGCCAGCAGCTGGGATAGCGGGTCCTACAATGAGCAGTTCTTC. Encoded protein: CASSWDSGSYNEQFF.

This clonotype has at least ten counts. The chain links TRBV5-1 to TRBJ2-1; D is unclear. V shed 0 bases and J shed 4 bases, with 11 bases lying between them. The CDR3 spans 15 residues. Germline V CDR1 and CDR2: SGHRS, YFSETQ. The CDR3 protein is CASSLEPTMYNEQFF. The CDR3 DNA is TGCGCCAGCAGCTTGGAACCGACGATGTACAATGAGCAGTTCTTC.

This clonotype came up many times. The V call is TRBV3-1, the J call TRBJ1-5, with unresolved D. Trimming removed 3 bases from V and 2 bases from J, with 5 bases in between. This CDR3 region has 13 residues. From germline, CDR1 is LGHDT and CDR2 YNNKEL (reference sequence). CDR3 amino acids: CASSQGGNQPQHF. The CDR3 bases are TGTGCCAGCAGCCAGGGTGGCAATCAGCCCCAGCATTTT.

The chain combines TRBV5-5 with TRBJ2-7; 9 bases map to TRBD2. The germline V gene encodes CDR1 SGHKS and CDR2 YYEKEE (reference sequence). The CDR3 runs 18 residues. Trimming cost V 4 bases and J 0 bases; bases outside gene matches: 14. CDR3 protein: CASSRDSGGLFLSYEQYF. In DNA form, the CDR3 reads TGTGCCAGCAGCCGTGATAGCGGGGGCCTTTTCCTCTCCTACGAGCAGTACTTC.

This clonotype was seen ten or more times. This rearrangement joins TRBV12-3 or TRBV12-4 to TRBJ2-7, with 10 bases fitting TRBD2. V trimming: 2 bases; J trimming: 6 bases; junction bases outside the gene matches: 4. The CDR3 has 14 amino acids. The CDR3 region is CASSLQAGGREQYF. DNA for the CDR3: TGTGCCAGCAGTTTACAAGCGGGAGGGCGCGAGCAGTACTTC.

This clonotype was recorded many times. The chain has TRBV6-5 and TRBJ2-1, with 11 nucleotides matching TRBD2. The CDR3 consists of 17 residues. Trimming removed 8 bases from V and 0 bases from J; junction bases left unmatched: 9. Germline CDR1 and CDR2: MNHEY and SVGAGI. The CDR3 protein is CASAPEGTSGSYNEQFF. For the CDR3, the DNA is TGTGCCAGCGCGCCCGAAGGGACTAGCGGCTCCTACAATGAGCAGTTCTTC.

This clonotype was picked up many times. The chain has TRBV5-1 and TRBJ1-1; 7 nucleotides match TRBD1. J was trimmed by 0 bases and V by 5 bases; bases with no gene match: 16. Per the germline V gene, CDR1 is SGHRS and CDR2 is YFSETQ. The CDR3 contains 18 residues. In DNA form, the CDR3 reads TGCGCCAGCAGAGACGGCTTGTGGGACAGCGCCATGAACACTGAAGCTTTCTTT. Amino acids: CASRDGLWDSAMNTEAFF.

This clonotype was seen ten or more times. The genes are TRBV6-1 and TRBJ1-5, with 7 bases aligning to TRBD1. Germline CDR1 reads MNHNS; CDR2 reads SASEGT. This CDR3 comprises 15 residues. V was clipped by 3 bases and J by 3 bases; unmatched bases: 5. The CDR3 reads CASSEGTVLNQPQHF. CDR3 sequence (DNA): TGTGCCAGCAGTGAGGGGACAGTCCTCAATCAGCCCCAGCATTTT.

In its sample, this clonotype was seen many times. The CDR3 DNA reads TGTGCCAGCAGCACCCGAGGACAGCCTGTGGGAGAGACCCAGTACTTC. Translating it yields CASSTRGQPVGETQYF. The rearrangement links TRBV7-9 to TRBJ2-5, with D possibly matching TRBD1 (6 bases). V lost 5 bases to trimming and J lost 4 bases, with 20 bases between them. Germline-derived CDR1 and CDR2 are SEHNR and FQNEAQ (reference sequence). The CDR3 runs 16 residues.